The sequence of this T cell receptor beta chain was determined in a study of T cells after yellow fever vaccination. Germline loops: CDR1 DFQATT, CDR2 SNEGSKA (reference sequence). J lost 0 bases, V lost 5 bases, and 9 bases had no gene match. The CDR3 extends over 16 amino acids. TCRdb re-analysed the 5' RACE reads in MiXCR, keeping a single row per CDR3 protein. The profile covers some 250,000 distinct CDR3 sequences, with more than 3.5% appearing a single time and 19% taken by the ten largest. This clonotype was found a few times. V gene TRBV20-1 combines with J gene TRBJ1-3; 8 nucleotides align to TRBD1. Specimen: PBMCs, collected 15 days after the yellow fever booster vaccination. The TCR sequence derives from a man between 18 and 29 years old who received the YFV17D yellow fever vaccine. For the CDR3, the DNA is TGCAGTGCTGCCTCCTCCGGGACAGGCTCTGGAAACACCATATATTTT. Protein: CSAASSGTGSGNTIYF.